Each of the 26 T cell receptor beta chains below was sequenced from the same sample in a study of neurological immune-mediated disorders. One entry per CDR3 protein, called by TCRdb with MiXCR from the 5' RACE reads. Of about 21,000 distinct CDR3 sequences in the sample, around 14% were seen once. Sequencing used PBMCs. The receptors were sampled from a female donor with HTLV-1-associated myelopathy (HAM/TSP).

This clonotype was observed many times. The chain joins TRBV3-1 to TRBJ1-1; D is ambiguous. Trimming left V 2 bases short and J 3 bases short, with 7 bases between. Germline V gene data show CDR1 as LGHDT and CDR2 as YNNKEL (reference sequence). There are 13 residues in the CDR3. The CDR3 loop reads CASSQLLDTEAFF. As DNA, the CDR3 is TGTGCCAGCAGCCAACTCTTGGACACTGAAGCTTTCTTT.

This clonotype was counted ten times or more. This chain links TRBV7-2 with TRBJ2-3; 13 bases align to TRBD2. Germline V gene sequence: CDR1 SGHTA, CDR2 FQGNSA. This CDR3 has 16 amino acids. Losses at the gene ends were 2 bases for V and 8 bases for J; bases not matched to a gene: 7. CDR3 nucleotides: TGTGCCAGCAGCTTACGGACTAGCGGGGGATTAGGTACGCAGTATTTT. It translates to CASSLRTSGGLGTQYF.

This clonotype is judged medium-sized. V is TRBV10-3 and J is TRBJ2-1; 12 bases are a match to TRBD1. With V trimmed by 6 bases and J by 9 bases, 6 bases remained unmatched. Germline values: CDR1 ENHRY, CDR2 SYGVKD. The CDR3 is 14 residues long. The CDR3 sequence: CAISGDRGRGEQFF. For the CDR3, the DNA is TGTGCCATCAGCGGGGACAGGGGGCGCGGTGAGCAGTTCTTC.

CDR3 loop: CASSPRGGWDTDTQYF. For the CDR3, the DNA is TGTGCCAGCAGCCCAAGGGGGGGTTGGGACACAGATACGCAGTATTTT. The chain employs TRBV7-6 and TRBJ2-3; tentatively, D is TRBD2 (7 bases). There are 16 residues in the CDR3. With 5 bases removed from V and 2 bases from J, the gap between germline ends came to 17 bases. Germline V gives CDR1 SGHVS, CDR2 FNYEAQ.

This clonotype appeared many times. The chain has TRBV11-2 and TRBJ2-5; 7 bases map to TRBD2. Per the germline V gene, CDR1 is SGHAT and CDR2 is FQNNGV. The CDR3 runs 14 residues. After removal of 3 bases from V and 3 bases from J, the junction contained 4 bases not matched to a gene. DNA of the CDR3: TGTGCCAGCAGCTTTGGACTAGGGGAAGAGACCCAGTACTTC. Encoded protein: CASSFGLGEETQYF.

This clonotype has at least ten counts. This rearrangement joins TRBV6-5 to TRBJ1-3, with 7 bases identical to TRBD1. Germline assignment: CDR1 MNHEY and CDR2 SVGAGI. The V gene end was trimmed by 4 bases and the J gene end by 0 bases; junction bases not matched to a gene: 6. The CDR3 has 16 residues. The CDR3, as DNA: TGTGCCAGCAGTTCCCTACAGGGGTACTCTGGAAACACCATATATTTT. Residues: CASSSLQGYSGNTIYF.

This clonotype came up many times. The rearrangement uses TRBV27 and TRBJ2-1; D gene unclear. The CDR3 is 15 residues long. Trimming cost V 3 bases and J 5 bases, with 14 bases left between them. Germline values: CDR1 MNHEY, CDR2 SMNVEV (reference sequence). As DNA, the CDR3 is TGTGCCAGCAGTTTTGGTCCGAGGTCCGACAATGAGCAGTTCTTC. This translates into CASSFGPRSDNEQFF.

There are many counts of this clonotype. The V gene is TRBV7-8, the J gene TRBJ1-1, with D possibly TRBD1 on 5 matching bases. Germline CDR1 and CDR2: SGHVS and FQNEAQ. V lost 1 base, J lost 5 bases, and 14 bases lay in between. There are 15 residues in the CDR3. This CDR3 is CASSLVGGRGTEAFF. CDR3 in DNA: TGTGCCAGCAGCTTAGTGGGGGGACGAGGAACTGAAGCTTTCTTT.

The chain combines TRBV19 with TRBJ2-1; TRBD2 matches at 15 bases. The CDR3 has 21 amino acids. Per germline, CDR1 LNHDA and CDR2 SQIVND (reference sequence). Trimming at V came to 5 bases and at J to 0 bases, leaving 14 bases not matched to a gene. The CDR3 spells CASSVAGTSGRTGGSYNEQFF. CDR3 coding DNA: TGTGCCAGTAGTGTTGCCGGGACTAGCGGGAGGACCGGAGGCTCCTACAATGAGCAGTTCTTC.

This clonotype was seen ten or more times. This sequence joins TRBV16 and TRBJ1-5; D may be TRBD1 (6 bases). Trimming took 7 bases from V and 7 from J, leaving 17 bases between them. The CDR3 runs 14 residues. Germline CDR1 reads KGHSY; CDR2 reads FQNENV. This CDR3 is CASTQTGQGQPQHF. In nucleotides, the CDR3 is TGTGCCAGCACTCAGACAGGCCAGGGACAGCCCCAGCATTTT.

Details on this clonotype: The junction departs from the called germline gene at one end, perhaps through a read error. The chain uses TRBV6-2 or TRBV6-3 and TRBJ1-5; TRBD1 might be the D (6 bases). The CDR3 loop spans 15 amino acids. Germline loops: CDR1 MNHEY, CDR2 SVGEGT. The CDR3 region is CASSYRTVRNQPLHF. The CDR3 nucleotides read TGTGCCAGCAGTTACCGGACAGTGCGCAATCAGCCCCTGCATTTT.

This clonotype was detected ten times or more. The chain has TRBV24-1 and TRBJ1-2; D may be TRBD1 (5 bases). Germline V gives CDR1 KGHDR, CDR2 SFDVKD. The CDR3 is made up of 13 amino acids. Between the trimmed V and J ends, which lost 8 bases and 4 bases, there was a span of 13 bases. The CDR3 loop is CATTQGAGYGYTF. The CDR3 nucleotides read TGTGCCACCACTCAGGGAGCAGGCTATGGCTACACCTTC.

A word on this clonotype: The junction departs from germline at one end; a sequencing error may be responsible. The chain uses TRBV7-9 and TRBJ2-1; unclear D gene. The germline gives CDR1 SEHNR, CDR2 FQNEAQ (reference sequence). The CDR3 has 13 residues. The CDR3 nucleotides read TGCACCAGCAGCTTACAAACCATCAATGAGCAGTTCTTC. Its protein product is CTSSLQTINEQFF.

This clonotype ranks as medium-sized. The chain employs TRBV20-1 and TRBJ2-7; no firm D call. Germline V gene lookup returns CDR1 DFQATT and CDR2 SNEGSKA (reference sequence). The CDR3 runs to 13 residues. The V end was cut by 2 bases, the J end by 7 bases, with 15 bases between. CDR3 sequence reads: CSARRLAYGEQYF. CDR3 DNA: TGCAGTGCTAGACGACTGGCTTATGGGGAGCAGTACTTC.

This clonotype was recorded a few times. The rearrangement links TRBV20-1 to TRBJ2-7, with 13 bases that match TRBD2. Looked up from germline, CDR1 is DFQATT and CDR2 is SNEGSKA (reference sequence). There are 17 residues in the CDR3. Trimming cost V 0 bases and J 0 bases; bases outside gene matches: 5. CDR3 nucleotide sequence: TGCAGTGCTAGAGACTCGGGACTAGCGGGACACTCCTACGAGCAGTACTTC. This encodes CSARDSGLAGHSYEQYF.

This clonotype has only a few counts. This chain uses TRBV7-9 with TRBJ2-3, with 7 bases that match TRBD1. The length of the CDR3 is 16 residues. CDR1 and CDR2 from the germline V gene are SEHNR and FQNEAQ (reference sequence). V dropped 8 bases and J dropped 0; count of bases not matched to a gene: 11. In nucleotides, the CDR3 is TGTGCCAGCGGCCACGGCGGACAGGCAAGCACAGATACGCAGTATTTT. Its protein is CASGHGGQASTDTQYF.

This clonotype was seen repeatedly, ten times or more. The chain combines TRBV13 with TRBJ2-1, with D perhaps matching TRBD2 (5 bases). V lost 0 bases to trimming and J lost 11 bases, with 11 bases between them. The CDR3 totals 13 residues. Per germline, CDR1 PRHDT and CDR2 FYEKMQ (reference sequence). The CDR3 spells CASSLGSEGKQFF. The CDR3 DNA reads as TGTGCCAGCAGCTTAGGTAGCGAAGGGAAGCAGTTCTTC.

This clonotype was counted ten times or more. CDR3 sequence: CASSPRVGVGEQFF. CDR3 DNA sequence: TGTGCCAGCAGCCCGCGGGTGGGCGTAGGTGAGCAGTTCTTC. V is TRBV7-2 and J is TRBJ2-1; TRBD2 might be the D (5 bases). Germline values: CDR1 SGHTA, CDR2 FQGNSA. The CDR3 extends over 14 amino acids. Trimming pared 5 bases from V and 9 bases from J, leaving 17 bases between.

This clonotype was picked up many times. This sequence joins TRBV20-1 and TRBJ2-1; 7 bases match TRBD2. Unmatched junction bases numbered 13, after V lost 5 bases and J lost 6 bases. The CDR3 extends over 15 amino acids. Germline CDR1 DFQATT, CDR2 SNEGSKA (reference sequence). The CDR3 loop reads CSAPGGGSVGNEQFF. CDR3 bases: TGCAGTGCTCCCGGCGGCGGGAGCGTCGGCAATGAGCAGTTCTTC.

The chain couples TRBV7-6 to TRBJ2-3; D gene uncertain. The V gene's germline CDR1 is SGHVS and CDR2 FNYEAQ. V lost 4 bases and J 2 bases, leaving 7 bases between the germline ends. This CDR3 has 13 residues. This CDR3 is CASSYDSTDTQYF. CDR3 bases: TGTGCCAGCAGCTACGATTCCACAGATACGCAGTATTTT.

Many counts were recorded for this clonotype. V usage is TRBV5-1 and J usage is TRBJ2-3, with D perhaps matching TRBD1 (5 bases). V was shortened by 5 bases and J by 5 bases, with 24 bases between the two germline ends. The germline CDR1 and CDR2 sequences are SGHRS and YFSETQ. CDR3 size: 17 residues. The CDR3: CASRGPIGDPSKDTQYF. In DNA, the CDR3 is TGCGCCAGCAGGGGGCCCATAGGGGATCCCAGTAAAGATACGCAGTATTTT.

This clonotype is medium-sized within its sample. The rearrangement joins TRBV20-1 to TRBJ2-5; D is possibly TRBD1 (6 bases). Germline assignment: CDR1 DFQATT and CDR2 SNEGSKA (reference sequence). V was clipped by 5 bases and J by 5 bases, with 15 bases between them. The CDR3 consists of 13 residues. The DNA for the CDR3 is TGCAGTGCTCTCTTGGACAGAGCGGAGACCCAGTACTTC. This encodes CSALLDRAETQYF.

This clonotype was seen more than once but under ten times. This chain links TRBV20-1 with TRBJ2-7; TRBD1 agrees at 10 bases. The J segment lost 5 bases and the V segment lost 5 bases, leaving 6 bases of the junction unmatched. The germline gives CDR1 DFQATT, CDR2 SNEGSKA (reference sequence). CDR3 length equals 13 residues. CDR3 residues: CSAAGDRGDEQYF. The CDR3 region has the DNA TGCAGTGCTGCAGGGGACAGGGGAGACGAGCAGTACTTC.

In its sample, this clonotype was seen many times. One junction end disagrees with the germline gene, perhaps due to a read error. The gene calls are TRBV7-7 and TRBJ2-7; no reliable D call. Looked up from germline, CDR1 is SSHAT and CDR2 is FNYEAQ (reference sequence). This CDR3 region has 14 residues. The CDR3 region is CASSLSPLSSEQYF. As DNA, the CDR3 is TGTGCTAGCAGCTTGAGTCCCCTCAGCTCTGAGCAGTACTTC. The variable domain in full, with the rest retrieved from reference TRBV7-7 and TRBJ2-7, is GAGVSQSPRYKVTKRGQDVTLRCDPISSHATLYWYQQALGQGPEFLTYFNYEAQPDKSGLPSDRFSAERPEGSISTLTIQRTEQRDSAMYRCASSLSPLSSEQYFGPGTRLTVT.

This clonotype was counted at least ten times. The V and J genes are TRBV20-1 and TRBJ2-1; 11 bases are shared with TRBD2. This CDR3 has 14 amino acids. V shed 5 bases and J 2 bases; nucleotides not matched to a gene: 2. The germline V gene encodes CDR1 DFQATT and CDR2 SNEGSKA (reference sequence). CDR3 in amino acids: CSASSGRTYNEQFF. The CDR3 DNA reads TGCAGTGCTTCTAGCGGGAGGACCTACAATGAGCAGTTCTTC.

At least ten counts were recorded for this clonotype. The chain has TRBV20-1 and TRBJ2-5; 9 bases match TRBD2. Germline assignment: CDR1 DFQATT and CDR2 SNEGSKA (reference sequence). V lost 0 bases and J lost 5; bases outside the gene matches: 10. CDR3 size: 16 residues. The CDR3 reads CSARDGSSGSFETQYF. CDR3 sequence (DNA): TGCAGTGCTAGAGATGGGAGTAGCGGGAGTTTTGAGACCCAGTACTTC.